This T cell receptor (beta chain) was profiled in a study of cytomegalovirus exposure and HLA in healthy donors. Study-wide background: A data release that came early held roughly 80 million unique TCRs from HLA-typed donors.

To note about this clone: Its antigen remains unknown.

The CDR3 contains 15 residues. Germline CDR1 is SGHTA and CDR2 is FQGNSA. Trimming at V came to 0 bases and at J to 7 bases, leaving 7 bases not matched to a gene. The PCR made use of 60 Vbeta and 13 Jbeta primers. Clones were sequenced by immunoSEQ multiplex PCR, and TCRdb holds only the in-frame ones, with some missing. This sample yields about 260,000 clones, of which almost 85% are seen a single time; approximately 2% belongs to the top ten. Study-wide results and limits: Later analysis suggested most CMV-associated TCR beta chains were HLA-restricted. There were reportedly fewer N-insertions in an Asian-associated ancestry cluster than the roughly 670-donor mean, in a later analysis. CMV antigen specificity was confirmed in vitro for a few CMV-associated chains.

The origin of this receptor is a woman between 40 and 55 years old in good health and CMV-seropositive. This chain connects TRBV7-2 to TRBJ2-7, with TRBD2 identical over 9 bases. Sample: PBMCs. As DNA, the CDR3 is TGTGCCAGCAGCTTAGCGGCTAGCGGGGTTGGGGAGCAGTACTTC. Translated: CASSLAASGVGEQYF.